This T cell receptor beta chain derives from a study of beta chain features in type 1 diabetes. Turning to the study itself: Patients did not differ from healthy donors in age, gender or cell yield.

The CDR3 sequence is 19 residues long. The V segment lost 3 bases and the J segment 9 bases; nucleotides outside the gene matches: 23. Germline V lookup: CDR1 MNHEY, CDR2 SMNVEV (reference sequence). The purity of all sorted populations exceeded 98%. This clone was observed a few times. The isolated RNA, all of it, was reverse transcribed, so expressed TCRB transcripts were what got sequenced. Data came from immunoSEQ multiplex PCR; TCRdb stores just in-frame clones and leaves some out. This table holds around 300,000 clones, 7% to 9% found once. This rearrangement joins TRBV27 to TRBJ2-5; TRBD1 matches 9 bases. Input material: central memory CD4+ T cells from blood. This receptor was identified in a woman under 30 in good health. CDR3 in amino acids: CASSLIYGSGQGRLRAQYF. The CDR3 region has the DNA TGTGCCAGCAGTTTGATCTATGGGAGCGGACAGGGGAGGTTAAGGGCCCAGTACTTC.